The next 14 T cell receptor beta chains were all read from a single sample in a study of T cell responses to AZD1222 COVID-19 vaccine. Clones were sequenced by immunoSEQ multiplex PCR, and TCRdb holds only the in-frame ones, with some missing. Seen here are 90,000 to 150,000 clones, around 90% observed once, and the top ten hold under 3%. The material sequenced was peripheral blood, taken 28 days after the second AZD1222 dose. The receptors stem from an adult who received the AZD1222 COVID-19 vaccine.

The chain has TRBV6-6 and TRBJ1-2, with D perhaps matching TRBD1 (6 bases). The germline V and J ends were trimmed by 3 bases and 8 bases, with 13 bases remaining between them. The CDR3 loop spans 13 amino acids. Germline V gives CDR1 MNHNY, CDR2 SVGAGI (reference sequence). In DNA form, the CDR3 reads TGTGCCAGCAGTTATTGGGGGCGGGAGGGCTACACCTTC. Amino acids: CASSYWGREGYTF.

The rearrangement uses TRBV4-3 and TRBJ2-1, with D tentatively TRBD2 (5 bases). Per germline, CDR1 LGHNA and CDR2 YSLEER. The germline V and J ends were trimmed by 0 bases and 7 bases, with 13 bases remaining between them. The CDR3 runs 15 residues. CDR3: CASSQDGASWNEQFF. The CDR3 coding sequence is TGCGCCAGCAGCCAAGATGGAGCTAGCTGGAATGAGCAGTTCTTC.

The rearrangement uses TRBV2 and TRBJ1-5, with 7 positions matching TRBD1. V was pared by 2 bases and J by 6 bases, with 1 base of the junction left unmatched. Germline V lookup: CDR1 SNHLY, CDR2 FYNNEI. The CDR3 sequence is 13 residues long. The CDR3 DNA follows: TGTGCCAGCAGTGAAACAGGGGCTCAGCCCCAGCATTTT. This codes for CASSETGAQPQHF.

The rearrangement uses TRBV12-5 and TRBJ2-1; 10 positions match TRBD2. This CDR3 contains 16 residues. The V gene's germline CDR1 is LGHNT and CDR2 FRNRAP. V lost 2 bases to trimming and J lost 4 bases; unmatched junction nucleotides: 5. CDR3 in DNA: TGTGCTAGTGGTTTGAAGATTAGCGGGGGGTACAATGAGCAGTTCTTC. Its translation: CASGLKISGGYNEQFF.

The V and J genes are TRBV18 and TRBJ1-1, with unresolved D. V was clipped by 6 bases and J by 0 bases, with 11 bases between them. Germline-derived CDR1 and CDR2 are KGHSH and LQKENI. The CDR3 is 14 amino acids. Written as DNA, the CDR3 is TGTGCCAGCTCCTCCCTTGGGGTGAACACTGAAGCTTTCTTT. As protein: CASSSLGVNTEAFF. Full variable domain (outside the CDR3, taken from reference TRBV18 and TRBJ1-1): NAGVMQNPRHLVRRRGQEARLRCSPMKGHSHVYWYRQLPEEGLKFMVYLQKENIIDESGMPKERFSAEFPKEGPSILRIQQVVRGDSAAYFCASSSLGVNTEAFFGQGTRLTVV.

This clone has more than one count but fewer than ten. This chain joins TRBV12-3 or TRBV12-4 and TRBJ2-1; possible D gene TRBD2, 5 bases. Trimming cost V 3 bases and J 9 bases, with 9 bases left between them. The CDR3 has 12 amino acids. This chain's CDR3 is CASSLSAGEQFF. CDR3 bases: TGTGCCAGCAGTTTGAGCGCGGGTGAGCAGTTCTTC.

The V and J genes are TRBV5-1 and TRBJ2-3, with D uncertain. The germline V and J ends were trimmed by 0 bases and 1 base, with 6 bases remaining between them. The CDR3 is made up of 14 amino acids. CDR1 is SGHRS, CDR2 YFSETQ, per germline. The CDR3 here is CASSLGLRTDTQYF. The CDR3 region has the DNA TGCGCCAGCAGCTTGGGGCTCCGCACAGATACGCAGTATTTT.

The chain links TRBV3-1 (or the pseudogene TRBV3-2) to TRBJ1-1; the D gene is possibly TRBD1 (5 bases). The CDR3 covers 15 residues. CDR1 and CDR2 (germline): LGHDT, YNNKEL (reference sequence). V was cut by 0 bases and J by 0 bases, with 8 bases left in between. CDR3 DNA sequence: TGTGCCAGCAGCCAAGATCTGACAGTGAACACTGAAGCTTTCTTT. It is translated as CASSQDLTVNTEAFF.

The gene calls are TRBV5-5 and TRBJ1-6; TRBD1 is a possible D gene (5 bases). This CDR3 comprises 15 residues. Trimming shortened V by 3 bases and J by 7 bases, and 14 bases separated the two germline ends. CDR1 is SGHKS and CDR2 is YYEKEE in the germline V gene (reference sequence). CDR3 in amino acids: CASSSPDKGNSPLHF. In DNA form, the CDR3 reads TGTGCCAGCAGCTCCCCGGACAAGGGGAATTCACCCCTCCACTTT. Full variable domain (missing parts from reference TRBV5-5 and TRBJ1-6): DAGVTQSPTHLIKTRGQQVTLRCSPISGHKSVSWYQQVLGQGPQFIFQYYEKEERGRGNFPDRFSARQFPNYSSELNVNALLLGDSALYLCASSSPDKGNSPLHFGNGTRLTVT.

This clone showed up just a few times. The CDR3: CASSVFSGGVNEQFF. CDR3 DNA sequence: TGTGCCAGCAGTGTTTTCAGCGGGGGGGTCAATGAGCAGTTCTTC. The V gene is TRBV6-4, the J gene TRBJ2-1, with 10 bases fitting TRBD2. With V trimmed by 4 bases and J by 6 bases, 6 bases remained unmatched. The CDR3 spans 15 residues. Germline V gene data show CDR1 as MRHNA and CDR2 as SNTAGT.

The chain joins TRBV5-1 to TRBJ2-5; no reliable D call. The CDR3 has 17 amino acids. CDR1 and CDR2 from the germline V gene are SGHRS and YFSETQ. The V and J ends lost 4 bases and 1 base respectively, with 20 bases between them. The CDR3 bases are TGCGCCAGCAGCGACGGACGACGGCCGCCTATCCAAGAGACCCAGTACTTC. Translation gives CASSDGRRPPIQETQYF.

This clone was seen a few times. J is TRBJ2-5 and V is TRBV7-9; possibly TRBD2 for D (5 bases). V was shortened by 0 bases and J by 1 base, with 6 bases between the two germline ends. The germline V gene has CDR1 SEHNR and CDR2 FQNEAQ (reference sequence). The CDR3 runs to 14 residues. Written as DNA, the CDR3 is TGTGCCAGCAGCTTAGCGGCGGGCCAAGAGACCCAGTACTTC. Translation gives CASSLAAGQETQYF.

The chain couples TRBV6-2 or TRBV6-3 to TRBJ1-1; D remains ambiguous. Germline V gene lookup returns CDR1 MNHEY and CDR2 SVGEGT. The CDR3 is made up of 15 amino acids. Trimming removed 2 bases at V and 4 bases at J, with 14 bases between. CDR3 bases: TGTGCCAGCAGTTACGCCGGGGAGTCGGGCACTGAAGCTTTCTTT. Amino acid sequence: CASSYAGESGTEAFF.

This clone has only one observation. CDR3 loop: CASSLTSGSTDTQYF. CDR3 nucleotides: TGTGCCAGCTCTCTGACTAGCGGTAGCACAGATACGCAGTATTTT. V gene TRBV18 combines with J gene TRBJ2-3; 9 nucleotides match TRBD2. CDR1 is KGHSH and CDR2 is LQKENI in the germline V gene. V shed 6 bases, J shed 0 bases, and the junction held 4 bases outside the gene matches. The CDR3 consists of 15 residues.